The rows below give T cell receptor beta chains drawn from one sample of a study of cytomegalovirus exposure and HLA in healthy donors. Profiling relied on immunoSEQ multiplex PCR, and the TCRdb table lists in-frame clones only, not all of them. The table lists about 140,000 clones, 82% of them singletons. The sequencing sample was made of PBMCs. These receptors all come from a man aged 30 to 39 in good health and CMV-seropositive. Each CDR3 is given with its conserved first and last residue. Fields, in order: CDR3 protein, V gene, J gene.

CDR3 protein: CASSPTYPGGEGETQYF; V gene: TRBV9; J gene: TRBJ2-5
CDR3 protein: CASSSTGGAGYTF; V gene: TRBV7-9; J gene: TRBJ1-2
CDR3 protein: CASSPLGTGGETQYF; V gene: TRBV2; J gene: TRBJ2-5
CDR3 protein: CASSQDWLKSGLLISGANVLTF; V gene: TRBV4-3; J gene: TRBJ2-6
CDR3 protein: CASLETGELFF; V gene: TRBV7-2; J gene: TRBJ2-2
CDR3 protein: CASSQAGPHNEQFF; V gene: TRBV14; J gene: TRBJ2-1
CDR3 protein: CASSVAGTTHEQYF; V gene: TRBV9; J gene: TRBJ2-7
CDR3 protein: CASSRRDRAPLGEKLFF; V gene: TRBV7-8; J gene: TRBJ1-4
CDR3 protein: CASSSPGGHADTEAFF; V gene: TRBV11-3; J gene: TRBJ1-1
CDR3 protein: CASSLFRGQFDYEQYF; V gene: TRBV5-6; J gene: TRBJ2-7
CDR3 protein: CASSRQADRANYGYTF; V gene: TRBV4-3; J gene: TRBJ1-2
CDR3 protein: CASSPRLAGEYNEQFF; V gene: TRBV4-1; J gene: TRBJ2-1
CDR3 protein: CASSLVVSTASYEQYF; V gene: TRBV7-2; J gene: TRBJ2-7
CDR3 protein: CASVSTAASNEQFF; V gene: TRBV19; J gene: TRBJ2-1
CDR3 protein: CASSPGLAGAVEQFF; V gene: TRBV18; J gene: TRBJ2-1
CDR3 protein: CASSYGLAGGYEQFF; V gene: TRBV6-5; J gene: TRBJ2-1
CDR3 protein: CASSEAKGGGYTF; V gene: TRBV6-1; J gene: TRBJ1-2